This entry is about one TCR beta chain. What it recognizes is unknown. This sample was taken from a study of OX40 agonist ivuxolimab in advanced cancers. Study-wide points: Expanded peripheral T-cell antigen specificity went undetermined.

No patient had autoimmune disease or received systemic immunosuppression. J was trimmed by 13 bases and V by 1 base; bases with no gene match: 13. CDR1 SGHTA and CDR2 FQGNSA come from the germline V gene. The CDR3 extends over 16 amino acids. Produced via immunoSEQ multiplex PCR; TCRdb's table is partial and in-frame only. The table has around 92,000 clones, roughly 82% seen once; the top ten hold about 2.7%. This rearrangement joins TRBV7-2 to TRBJ1-2, with 12 bases fitting TRBD1. Source: CD4+ or CD8+ T cells sorted from blood, taken in a trial of the OX40 agonist ivuxolimab. This clonotype originated in an adult with an advanced solid tumor such as melanoma, head and neck, liver or kidney cancer. CDR3: CASSLVSRGTGGKVTF. The DNA for the CDR3 is TGTGCCAGCAGCTTAGTTTCCCGCGGGACAGGGGGCAAAGTCACCTTC.